These 7 T cell receptor beta chains share one sample of origin, sequenced in a study of blood T cells in healthy people across ages. Next came a second PCR, run for roughly 6 to 11 cycles, which used a sample-barcoded 5' primer along with a J-beta primer mix. TCRdb used MiXCR to reprocess the 5' RACE reads, holding one entry per CDR3 protein. The table lists under 2,000,000 distinct CDR3 sequences, around half of them singletons. Source material: blood. The receptors derive from a woman aged 40 to 50 in good health.

This clonotype was observed many times. The V and J genes are TRBV6-2 or TRBV6-3 and TRBJ2-5; 8 bases map to TRBD1. The J call may be in error: the DNA end matches TRBJ2-7 better. Germline V gives CDR1 MNHEY, CDR2 SVGEGT. CDR3 size: 13 residues. DNA for the CDR3: TGTGCCAGCAGTTTCCTCGACAGGGGCGAGCAGTACTTC. Protein sequence: CASSFLDRGEQYF.

The chain recombines TRBV6-5 with TRBJ1-2; 9 bases map to TRBD1. Germline V gene lookup returns CDR1 MNHEY and CDR2 SVGAGI. Losses at the gene ends were 5 bases for V and 7 bases for J; bases not matched to a gene: 8. The CDR3 spans 14 residues. This CDR3 reads CASSTGTGKVGYTF. The CDR3 region has the DNA TGTGCCAGCAGTACCGGGACAGGGAAGGTTGGCTACACCTTC.

V is TRBV15 and J is TRBJ2-6; D remains unclear. This CDR3 has 14 amino acids. Deletions cut 5 bases from V and 2 bases from J, with 7 bases between. CDR1 and CDR2 from the germline V gene are LNHNV and YYDKDF (reference sequence). CDR3 nucleotides: TGTGCCACCAGCCCCCAGACTGGGGCCAACGTCCTGACTTTC. As protein: CATSPQTGANVLTF.

Only a few counts were recorded for this clonotype. The chain uses TRBV20-1 and TRBJ2-7, with TRBD2 matching 9 bases. TRBJ2-5 explains the end of the DNA better; the J call may be wrong. There are 15 residues in the CDR3. CDR1 is DFQATT and CDR2 is SNEGSKA in the germline V gene (reference sequence). CDR3 in amino acids: CSAPAAGGLVETQYF. CDR3 DNA sequence: TGCAGTGCTCCCGCGGCGGGGGGGCTGGTAGAGACCCAGTACTTC.

This chain joins TRBV5-1 and TRBJ2-5; D is possibly TRBD2 (5 bases). The assigned J gene may be wrong: the sequence end matches TRBJ2-7 better. CDR3 length: 13 amino acids. Germline CDR1 and CDR2: SGHRS and YFSETQ. This CDR3 reads CASSRLGGDEQYF. CDR3 DNA sequence: TGCGCCAGCAGCCGCCTTGGAGGCGACGAGCAGTACTTC.

The chain employs TRBV4-1 and TRBJ1-3; TRBD1 is a possible D gene (6 bases). Deletions cut 0 bases from V and 2 bases from J, with 17 bases between. The CDR3 consists of 18 residues. CDR1 is MGHRA, CDR2 YSYEKL, per germline. This chain's CDR3 is CASSQDRQGIGAGNTIYF. Here the CDR3 DNA reads TGCGCCAGCAGCCAAGATCGTCAGGGGATAGGAGCTGGAAACACCATATATTTT.

CDR3 DNA: TGTGCCAGCAGTTTTTTTATCTCCGGAAAACTGTTTTTT. Translated, it gives CASSFFISGKLFF. The rearrangement joins TRBV27 to TRBJ1-4; D is unresolved. Germline assignment: CDR1 MNHEY and CDR2 SMNVEV (reference sequence). V lost 3 bases to trimming and J lost 10 bases, with 12 bases between them. This CDR3 region has 13 residues.